One sample yielded the 26 T cell receptor beta chains listed below, sequenced in a study of cytomegalovirus exposure and HLA in healthy donors. With 60 Vbeta and 13 Jbeta primers, the PCR was carried out. Repertoires were generated with immunoSEQ multiplex PCR, while TCRdb's copy carries only in-frame clones and drops some. There are about 130,000 clones in the sample; 78% occur only once, and around 1.8% lies in the top ten. Sequencing was performed on PBMCs. Receptors originate from a woman in her thirties or forties in good health and CMV-seronegative.

This chain connects TRBV7-2 to TRBJ2-1; 9 nucleotides line up with TRBD2. In germline, CDR1 is SGHTA, CDR2 FQGNSA. CDR3 size: 14 residues. V gave up 6 bases and J gave up 6 bases; unmatched junction bases: 6. CDR3 sequence reads: CASSSGSSGNEQFF. The DNA for the CDR3 is TGTGCCAGCAGTAGCGGGAGCTCGGGCAATGAGCAGTTCTTC.

The V and J genes are TRBV18 and TRBJ1-6; no clear D gene. Per the germline V gene, CDR1 is KGHSH and CDR2 is LQKENI. Trimming took off 5 bases at V and 8 bases at J, with 13 bases between the two ends. CDR3 length: 14 amino acids. The CDR3 nucleotides read TGTGCCAGCTCATCGAGGGAGTTACATTCACCCCTCCACTTT. Protein product: CASSSRELHSPLHF.

The chain links TRBV4-2 to TRBJ2-3, with 12 bases identical to TRBD1. With V trimmed by 3 bases and J by 1 base, 14 bases remained unmatched. CDR1 is LGHNA and CDR2 is YNFKEQ in the germline V gene. This CDR3 is 20 amino acids long. This CDR3 is CASSHQPRDRGLIGTDTQYF. The CDR3 DNA reads TGTGCCAGCAGCCATCAACCCCGGGACAGGGGGCTTATTGGCACAGATACGCAGTATTTT.

V and J are TRBV7-8 and TRBJ1-2; D uncertain. Germline V gene lookup returns CDR1 SGHVS and CDR2 FQNEAQ. This CDR3 comprises 15 residues. The V and J ends lost 5 bases and 2 bases respectively, with 15 bases between them. In nucleotides, the CDR3 is TGTGCCAGCAGCCCACGGCCGGGAATCAACTATGGCTACACCTTC. As protein: CASSPRPGINYGYTF.

The V gene is TRBV27, the J gene TRBJ2-7, with 8 bases aligning to TRBD1. The CDR3 loop spans 15 amino acids. J lost 0 bases, V lost 6 bases, and 7 bases had no gene match. Looked up from germline, CDR1 is MNHEY and CDR2 is SMNVEV (reference sequence). The CDR3 reads CASRLTGTGSYEQYF. DNA of the CDR3: TGTGCCAGCAGGCTAACGGGGACAGGCTCCTACGAGCAGTACTTC.

This clone turned up a few times. The chain recombines TRBV2 with TRBJ1-1, with 7 bases fitting TRBD1. Trimming at V came to 5 bases and at J to 5 bases, leaving 8 bases not matched to a gene. Germline values: CDR1 SNHLY, CDR2 FYNNEI. The CDR3 contains 14 residues. As DNA, the CDR3 is TGTGCCAGCAGTCAACAGGGGCCTGAGACTGAAGCTTTCTTT. As protein: CASSQQGPETEAFF.

This clone appeared once. The V call is TRBV11-3, the J call TRBJ2-6; 7 positions agree with TRBD1. This CDR3 has 16 amino acids. V dropped 4 bases and J dropped 1; count of bases not matched to a gene: 4. Germline CDR1 SGHNT, CDR2 YENEEA. CDR3 residues: CASSSGGASGANVLTF. The CDR3, as DNA: TGTGCCAGCAGCTCAGGGGGAGCGTCTGGGGCCAACGTCCTGACTTTC.

The chain is built from TRBV27 and TRBJ2-5; 10 bases line up with TRBD2. Germline assignment: CDR1 MNHEY and CDR2 SMNVEV (reference sequence). The junction had 8 bases not matched to a gene; V was cut back by 1 base and J by 6 bases. CDR3 length: 16 amino acids. The CDR3 reads CASSLFPASGGKTQYF. Written as DNA, the CDR3 is TGTGCCAGCAGTTTATTCCCCGCTAGCGGGGGTAAGACCCAGTACTTC.

This chain joins TRBV28 and TRBJ2-1, with 7 bases aligning to TRBD2. This CDR3 is built from 15 residues. V dropped 4 bases and J dropped 6; count of bases not matched to a gene: 9. Germline-derived CDR1 and CDR2 are MDHEN and SYDVKM. The CDR3 DNA follows: TGTGCCAGCAGTTCGCTCGGACTAGGAAGCAATGAGCAGTTCTTC. This translates into CASSSLGLGSNEQFF.

The chain combines TRBV9 with TRBJ1-1; D is possibly TRBD1 (6 bases). V was shortened by 0 bases and J by 1 base, with 13 bases between the two germline ends. The CDR3 has 16 amino acids. CDR1 is SGDLS and CDR2 is YYNGEE in the germline V gene. As DNA, the CDR3 is TGTGCCAGCAGCGTAGTTGCGGGGGGCGCGAACACTGAAGCTTTCTTT. Amino acid sequence: CASSVVAGGANTEAFF. The variable domain in full, completed from reference TRBV9 and TRBJ1-1, reads DSGVTQTPKHLITATGQRVTLRCSPRSGDLSVYWYQQSLDQGLQFLIQYYNGEERAKGNILERFSAQQFPDLHSELNLSSLELGDSALYFCASSVVAGGANTEAFFGQGTRLTVV.

CDR3 protein: CASGGRDRLTSIYEQYF. CDR3 DNA sequence: TGTGCCAGCGGAGGGCGGGACAGGCTCACTTCTATCTACGAGCAGTACTTC. The chain is built from TRBV19 and TRBJ2-5; 8 bases are a match to TRBD1. The DNA matches TRBJ2-7 better at its end, which makes the J call doubtful. Germline CDR1 is LNHDA and CDR2 is SQIVND (reference sequence). The CDR3 has 17 amino acids.

The chain combines TRBV5-1 with TRBJ1-2; no clear D. Trimming took off 4 bases at V and 5 bases at J, with 9 bases between the two ends. The CDR3 loop spans 12 amino acids. Germline V CDR1 and CDR2: SGHRS, YFSETQ. This chain's CDR3 is CASSPGEYGYTF. The CDR3 DNA sequence: TGCGCCAGCAGCCCCGGGGAGTATGGCTACACCTTC.

This chain links TRBV11-2 with TRBJ1-1; a weak D match, TRBD1 (5 bases). V was shortened by 5 bases and J by 1 base, with 8 bases between the two germline ends. CDR1 and CDR2 (germline): SGHAT, FQNNGV. The CDR3 loop spans 13 amino acids. This CDR3 is CASSAGPNTEAFF. The CDR3 nucleotides are TGTGCCAGCAGCGCGGGACCGAACACTGAAGCTTTCTTT.

This chain links TRBV19 with TRBJ1-1, with a weak D call TRBD1 (6 bases). The germline gives CDR1 LNHDA, CDR2 SQIVND (reference sequence). The CDR3 length is 15 residues. The V end was cut by 5 bases, the J end by 0 bases, with 13 bases between. Here the CDR3 DNA reads TGTGCCAGTAGTCAACAGGGCGAGGTGAACACTGAAGCTTTCTTT. Translation: CASSQQGEVNTEAFF.

The chain uses TRBV7-6 and TRBJ1-3; D remains ambiguous. The CDR3 runs to 16 residues. Germline CDR1 is SGHVS and CDR2 is FNYEAQ. Between the trimmed V and J ends, which lost 0 bases and 0 bases, there was a span of 9 bases. CDR3 region: CASSLAAGSSGNTIYF. CDR3 sequence (DNA): TGTGCCAGCAGCTTAGCGGCGGGGAGCTCTGGAAACACCATATATTTT.

Comments on this clone: Other DNA sequences of this sample code for an identical CDR3. The V gene is TRBV10-3, the J gene TRBJ2-1, with TRBD1 matching 7 bases. Germline V lookup: CDR1 ENHRY, CDR2 SYGVKD. The CDR3 contains 15 residues. After removal of 5 bases from V and 4 bases from J, the junction contained 8 bases not matched to a gene. The CDR3, as DNA: TGTGCCATCAGTCCCCGGGACAGCAGTTACAATGAGCAGTTCTTC. This gives the protein CAISPRDSSYNEQFF.

The J gene is TRBJ2-1, the V gene TRBV2, with TRBD2 as a possible D gene (5 bases). V was clipped by 1 base and J by 3 bases, with 10 bases between them. CDR1 is SNHLY, CDR2 FYNNEI, per germline. The CDR3 is made up of 15 amino acids. CDR3 DNA: TGTGCCAGCAGTGAAGGTCGGGGTAACTACAATGAGCAGTTCTTC. Protein product: CASSEGRGNYNEQFF.

There are a few counts of this clone. The identical CDR3 is also encoded by other nucleotide sequences in the sample. V is TRBV7-9 and J is TRBJ1-2; TRBD1 is a possible D gene (6 bases). The CDR3 consists of 12 residues. CDR1 and CDR2 (germline): SEHNR, FQNEAQ (reference sequence). V lost 5 bases and J 3 bases, leaving 7 bases between the germline ends. In DNA, the CDR3 is TGTGCCAGCAGCAACAGGGACTATGGCTACACCTTC. Protein: CASSNRDYGYTF.

This rearrangement joins TRBV9 to TRBJ2-3; TRBD2 aligns across 12 bases. Germline V CDR1 and CDR2: SGDLS, YYNGEE. Losses at the gene ends were 0 bases for V and 7 bases for J; bases not matched to a gene: 3. This CDR3 contains 15 residues. This chain's CDR3 is CASSVGTSGGHTQYF. CDR3 DNA sequence: TGTGCCAGCAGCGTAGGAACTAGCGGGGGGCATACGCAGTATTTT.

V is TRBV19 and J is TRBJ1-1, with D possibly being TRBD1 (6 bases). The CDR3 consists of 16 residues. V was shortened by 5 bases and J by 0 bases, with 16 bases between the two germline ends. The germline gives CDR1 LNHDA, CDR2 SQIVND (reference sequence). CDR3 sequence: CASSRTRQVMNTEAFF. CDR3 nucleotides: TGTGCCAGTAGTCGTACCAGACAGGTCATGAACACTGAAGCTTTCTTT.

The genes are TRBV10-1 and TRBJ2-7; 10 nucleotides match TRBD2. Germline V gene lookup returns CDR1 WNHNN and CDR2 SYGVQD (reference sequence). The CDR3 length is 19 residues. With 7 bases clipped from V and 2 bases from J, the junction kept 20 bases outside the gene matches. CDR3 loop: CASTGSGGALGLSAYEQYF. As DNA, the CDR3 is TGCGCCAGCACCGGGAGCGGGGGGGCTTTAGGTCTTAGTGCCTACGAGCAGTACTTC.

This chain links TRBV11-2 with TRBJ2-1, with TRBD2 identical over 11 bases. Trimming removed 1 base from V and 8 bases from J; junction bases left unmatched: 10. Looked up from germline, CDR1 is SGHAT and CDR2 is FQNNGV. This CDR3 has 17 residues. In nucleotides, the CDR3 is TGTGCCAGCAGCTTAGTTAAAGGTAGCGGGAGGGACTATGAGCAGTTCTTC. Translation: CASSLVKGSGRDYEQFF.

This rearrangement joins TRBV7-9 to TRBJ2-2; 10 bases align to TRBD2. V dropped 5 bases and J dropped 6; count of bases not matched to a gene: 9. Germline CDR1 and CDR2: SEHNR and FQNEAQ (reference sequence). CDR3 size: 16 residues. The CDR3 loop reads CASSEGLAERAGELFF. CDR3 DNA: TGTGCCAGCAGCGAAGGACTAGCGGAGCGGGCCGGGGAGCTGTTTTTT.

This rearrangement joins TRBV11-3 to TRBJ2-1; D might be TRBD2 (5 bases). CDR3 size: 15 residues. V shed 2 bases and J shed 7 bases, with 15 bases lying between them. Germline CDR1 SGHNT, CDR2 YENEEA. The CDR3, as DNA: TGTGCCAGCAGCTTAATGGGAGAGTTTAGGAATGAGCAGTTCTTC. Protein: CASSLMGEFRNEQFF. The full variable domain, completed using reference TRBV11-3 and TRBJ2-1, is EAGVVQSPRYKIIEKKQPVAFWCNPISGHNTLYWYLQNLGQGPELLIRYENEEAVDDSQLPKDRFSAERLKGVDSTLKIQPAELGDSAVYLCASSLMGEFRNEQFFGPGTRLTVL.

The chain carries TRBV9 and TRBJ2-1, with 8 bases identical to TRBD2. J lost 7 bases, V lost 3 bases, and 12 bases had no gene match. From germline, CDR1 is SGDLS and CDR2 YYNGEE. The CDR3 extends over 16 amino acids. CDR3 residues: CASSADLAGLENEQFF. The CDR3 bases are TGTGCCAGCAGCGCCGATCTAGCGGGCTTGGAGAATGAGCAGTTCTTC.

This rearrangement joins TRBV7-2 to TRBJ2-3; 9 bases match TRBD2. Losses at the gene ends were 1 base for V and 2 bases for J; bases not matched to a gene: 4. This CDR3 region has 16 residues. Per the germline V gene, CDR1 is SGHTA and CDR2 is FQGNSA. This CDR3 reads CASSLGRGGATDTQYF. CDR3 nucleotides: TGTGCCAGCAGCTTAGGTCGCGGGGGGGCCACAGATACGCAGTATTTT.